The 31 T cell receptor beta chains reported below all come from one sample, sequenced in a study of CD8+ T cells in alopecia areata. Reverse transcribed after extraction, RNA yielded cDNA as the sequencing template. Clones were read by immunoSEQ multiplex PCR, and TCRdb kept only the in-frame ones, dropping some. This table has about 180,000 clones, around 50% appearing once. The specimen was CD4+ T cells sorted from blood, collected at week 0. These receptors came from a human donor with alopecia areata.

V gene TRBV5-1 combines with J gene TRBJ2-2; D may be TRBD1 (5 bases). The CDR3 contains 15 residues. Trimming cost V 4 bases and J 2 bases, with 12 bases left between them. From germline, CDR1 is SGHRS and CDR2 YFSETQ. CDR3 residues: CASSPDRPNTGELFF. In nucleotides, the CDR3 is TGCGCCAGCAGCCCCGACAGACCAAACACCGGGGAGCTGTTTTTT.

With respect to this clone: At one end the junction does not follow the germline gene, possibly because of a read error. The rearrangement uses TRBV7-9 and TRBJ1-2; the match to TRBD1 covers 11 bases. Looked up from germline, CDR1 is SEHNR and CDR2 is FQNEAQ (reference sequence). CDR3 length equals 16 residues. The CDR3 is CASSAEPGQGDSKAYF. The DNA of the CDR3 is TGTGCCAGCAGCGCGGAACCGGGACAGGGGGACTCTAAGGCCTACTTC.

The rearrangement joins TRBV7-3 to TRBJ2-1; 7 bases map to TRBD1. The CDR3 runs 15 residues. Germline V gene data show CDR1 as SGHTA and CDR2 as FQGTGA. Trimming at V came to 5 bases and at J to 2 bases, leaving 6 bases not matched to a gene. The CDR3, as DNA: TGTGCCAGCAGCCCAGACAGGGCCGCCTACAATGAGCAGTTCTTC. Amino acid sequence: CASSPDRAAYNEQFF.

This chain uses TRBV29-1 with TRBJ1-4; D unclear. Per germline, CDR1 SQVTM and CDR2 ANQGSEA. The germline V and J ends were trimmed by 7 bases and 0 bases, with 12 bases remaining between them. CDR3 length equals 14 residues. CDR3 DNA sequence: TGCAGCGCCTCCGACGGGACAACTAATGAAAAACTGTTTTTT. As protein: CSASDGTTNEKLFF.

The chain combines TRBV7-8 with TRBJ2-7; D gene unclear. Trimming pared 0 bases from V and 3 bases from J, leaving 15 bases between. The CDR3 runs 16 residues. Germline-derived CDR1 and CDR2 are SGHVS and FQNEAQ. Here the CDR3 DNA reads TGTGCCAGCAGCTTAGCCGGCAGAATCCAACACTACGAGCAGTACTTC. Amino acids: CASSLAGRIQHYEQYF.

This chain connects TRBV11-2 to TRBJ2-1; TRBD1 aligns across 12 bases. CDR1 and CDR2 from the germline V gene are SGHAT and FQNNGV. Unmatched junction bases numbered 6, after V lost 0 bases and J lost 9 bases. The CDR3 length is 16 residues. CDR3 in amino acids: CASSLDLGQGAVEQFF. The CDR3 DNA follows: TGTGCCAGCAGCTTAGATTTGGGACAGGGGGCAGTTGAGCAGTTCTTC.

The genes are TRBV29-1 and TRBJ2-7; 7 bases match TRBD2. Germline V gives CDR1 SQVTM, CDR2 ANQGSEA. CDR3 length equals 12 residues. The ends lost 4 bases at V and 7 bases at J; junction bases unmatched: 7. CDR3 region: CSVARAGMEQYF. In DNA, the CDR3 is TGCAGCGTTGCTCGAGCGGGGATGGAGCAGTACTTC.

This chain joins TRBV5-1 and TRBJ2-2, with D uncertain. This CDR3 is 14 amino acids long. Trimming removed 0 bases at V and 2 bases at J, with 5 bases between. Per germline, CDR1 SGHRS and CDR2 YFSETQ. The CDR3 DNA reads TGCGCCAGCAGCTTGGCCCAAAACACCGGGGAGCTGTTTTTT. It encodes CASSLAQNTGELFF. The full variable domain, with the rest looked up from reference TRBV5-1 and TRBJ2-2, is KAGVTQTPRYLIKTRGQQVTLSCSPISGHRSVSWYQQTPGQGLQFLFEYFSETQRNKGNFPGRFSGRQFSNSRSEMNVSTLELGDSALYLCASSLAQNTGELFFGEGSRLTVL.

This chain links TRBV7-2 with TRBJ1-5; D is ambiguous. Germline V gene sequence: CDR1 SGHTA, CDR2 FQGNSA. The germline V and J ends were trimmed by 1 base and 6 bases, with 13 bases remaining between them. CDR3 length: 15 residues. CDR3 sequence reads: CASSLVSGSRQPQHF. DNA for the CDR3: TGTGCCAGCAGCTTAGTTTCGGGGAGTCGTCAGCCCCAGCATTTT.

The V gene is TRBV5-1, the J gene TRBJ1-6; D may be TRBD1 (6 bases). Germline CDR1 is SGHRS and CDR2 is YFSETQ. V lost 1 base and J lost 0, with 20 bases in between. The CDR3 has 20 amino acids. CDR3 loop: CASSLFGFRDTSSYNSPLHF. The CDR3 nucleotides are TGCGCCAGCAGCTTGTTTGGGTTTCGGGACACGAGCTCCTATAATTCACCCCTCCACTTT. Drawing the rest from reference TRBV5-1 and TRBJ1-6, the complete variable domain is KAGVTQTPRYLIKTRGQQVTLSCSPISGHRSVSWYQQTPGQGLQFLFEYFSETQRNKGNFPGRFSGRQFSNSRSEMNVSTLELGDSALYLCASSLFGFRDTSSYNSPLHFGNGTRLTVT.

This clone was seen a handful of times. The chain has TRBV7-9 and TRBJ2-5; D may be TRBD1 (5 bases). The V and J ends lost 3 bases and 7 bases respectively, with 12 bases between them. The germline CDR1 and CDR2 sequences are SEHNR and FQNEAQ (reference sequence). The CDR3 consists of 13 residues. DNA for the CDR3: TGTGCCAGCAGCTTGGACACGCTGGGGACCCAGTACTTC. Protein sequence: CASSLDTLGTQYF. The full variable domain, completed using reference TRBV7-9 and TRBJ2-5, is DTGVSQNPRHKITKRGQNVTFRCDPISEHNRLYWYRQTLGQGPEFLTYFQNEAQLEKSRLLSDRFSAERPKGSFSTLEIQRTEQGDSAMYLCASSLDTLGTQYFGPGTRLLVL.

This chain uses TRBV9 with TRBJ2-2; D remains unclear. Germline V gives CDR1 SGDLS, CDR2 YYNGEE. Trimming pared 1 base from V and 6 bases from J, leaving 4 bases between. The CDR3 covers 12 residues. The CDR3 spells CASSVRPGELFF. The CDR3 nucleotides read TGTGCCAGCAGCGTACGGCCCGGGGAGCTGTTTTTT.

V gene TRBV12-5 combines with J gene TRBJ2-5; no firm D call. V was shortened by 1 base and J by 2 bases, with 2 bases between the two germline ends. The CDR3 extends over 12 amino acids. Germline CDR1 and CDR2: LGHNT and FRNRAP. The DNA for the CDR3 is TGTGCTAGTGGTTTGGATCAAGAGACCCAGTACTTC. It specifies CASGLDQETQYF. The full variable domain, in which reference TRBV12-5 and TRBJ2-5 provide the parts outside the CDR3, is DARVTQTPRHKVTEMGQEVTMRCQPILGHNTVFWYRQTMMQGLELLAYFRNRAPLDDSGMPKDRFSAEMPDATLATLKIQPSEPRDSAVYFCASGLDQETQYFGPGTRLLVL.

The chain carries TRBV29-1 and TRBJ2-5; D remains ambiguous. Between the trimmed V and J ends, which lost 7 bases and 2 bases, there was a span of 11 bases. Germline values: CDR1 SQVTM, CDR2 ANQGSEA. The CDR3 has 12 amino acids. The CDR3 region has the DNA TGCAGCGCCTCCGCACAGCAAGAGACCCAGTACTTC. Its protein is CSASAQQETQYF.

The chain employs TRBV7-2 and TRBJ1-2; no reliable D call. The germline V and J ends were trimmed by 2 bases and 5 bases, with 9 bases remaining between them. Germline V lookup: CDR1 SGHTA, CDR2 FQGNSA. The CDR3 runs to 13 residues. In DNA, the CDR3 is TGTGCCAGCAGCTTAAGTCGCAGTTATGGCTACACCTTC. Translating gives CASSLSRSYGYTF.

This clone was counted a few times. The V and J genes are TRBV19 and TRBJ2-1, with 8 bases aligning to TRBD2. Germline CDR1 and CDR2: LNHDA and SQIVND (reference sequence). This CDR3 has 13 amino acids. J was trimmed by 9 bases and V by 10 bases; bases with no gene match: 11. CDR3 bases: TGTGCCACCCTCCAGCGGGGGAGAGGTGAGCAGTTCTTC. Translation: CATLQRGRGEQFF.

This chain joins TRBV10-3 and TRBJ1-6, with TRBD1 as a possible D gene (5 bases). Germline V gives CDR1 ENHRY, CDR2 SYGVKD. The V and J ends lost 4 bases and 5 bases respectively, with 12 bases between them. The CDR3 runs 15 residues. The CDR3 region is CAISGRGDDNSPLHF. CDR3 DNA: TGTGCCATCAGTGGTCGAGGGGATGATAATTCACCCCTCCACTTT.

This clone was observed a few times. The CDR3 sequence: CASSPQGNTEAFF. CDR3 sequence (DNA): TGTGCCAGCTCACCTCAGGGGAACACTGAAGCTTTCTTT. The chain employs TRBV18 and TRBJ1-1, with D tentatively TRBD1 (5 bases). V lost 3 bases and J 1 base, leaving 6 bases between the germline ends. The germline CDR1 and CDR2 sequences are KGHSH and LQKENI. The CDR3 is made up of 13 amino acids.

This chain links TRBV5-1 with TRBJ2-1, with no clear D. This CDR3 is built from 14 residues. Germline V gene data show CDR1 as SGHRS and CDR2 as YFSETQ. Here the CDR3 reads CATAASRPYNEQFF. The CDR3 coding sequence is TGCGCTACAGCAGCGTCTAGGCCATACAATGAGCAGTTCTTC.

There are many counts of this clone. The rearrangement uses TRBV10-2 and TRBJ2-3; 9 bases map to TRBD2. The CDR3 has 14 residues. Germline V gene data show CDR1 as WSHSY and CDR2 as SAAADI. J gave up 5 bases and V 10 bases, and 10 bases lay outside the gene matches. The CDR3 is CATSTSGAQDTQYF. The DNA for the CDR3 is TGCGCCACCTCGACTAGCGGAGCTCAAGATACGCAGTATTTT.

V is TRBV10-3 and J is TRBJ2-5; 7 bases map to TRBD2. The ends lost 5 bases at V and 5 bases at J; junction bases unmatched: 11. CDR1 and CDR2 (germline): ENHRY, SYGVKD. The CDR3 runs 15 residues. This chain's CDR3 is CAISPRGGAGETQYF. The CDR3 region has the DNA TGTGCCATCAGTCCCCGCGGGGGTGCGGGGGAGACCCAGTACTTC.

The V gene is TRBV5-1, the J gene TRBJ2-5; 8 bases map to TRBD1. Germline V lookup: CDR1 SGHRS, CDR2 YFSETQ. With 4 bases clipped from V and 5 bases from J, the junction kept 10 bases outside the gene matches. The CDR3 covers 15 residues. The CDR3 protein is CASSTPGQGGETQYF. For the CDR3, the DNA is TGCGCCAGCAGCACACCCGGACAGGGCGGCGAGACCCAGTACTTC.

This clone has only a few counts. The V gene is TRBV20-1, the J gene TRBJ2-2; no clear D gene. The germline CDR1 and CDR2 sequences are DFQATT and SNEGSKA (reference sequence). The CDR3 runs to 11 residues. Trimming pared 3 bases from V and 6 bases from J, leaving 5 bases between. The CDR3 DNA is TGCAGTGCTAGTTTCGCCGGGGAGCTGTTTTTT. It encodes CSASFAGELFF.

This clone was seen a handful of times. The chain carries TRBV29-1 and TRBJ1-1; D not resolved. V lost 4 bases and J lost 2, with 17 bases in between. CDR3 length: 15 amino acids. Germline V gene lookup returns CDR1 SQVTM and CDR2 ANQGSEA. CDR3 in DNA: TGCAGCGTTGTCGGTAAGGTGGAAGCCAACACTGAAGCTTTCTTT. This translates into CSVVGKVEANTEAFF.

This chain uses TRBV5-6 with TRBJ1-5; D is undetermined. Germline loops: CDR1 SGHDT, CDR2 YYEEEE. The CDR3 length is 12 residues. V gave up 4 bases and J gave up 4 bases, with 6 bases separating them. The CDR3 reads CASSRGNQPQHF. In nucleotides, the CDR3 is TGTGCCAGCAGCAGAGGGAATCAGCCCCAGCATTTT.

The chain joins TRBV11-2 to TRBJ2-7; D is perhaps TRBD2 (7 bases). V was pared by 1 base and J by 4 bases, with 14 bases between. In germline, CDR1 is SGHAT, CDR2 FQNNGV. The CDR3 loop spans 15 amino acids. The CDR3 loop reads CASSLVAGARYEQYF. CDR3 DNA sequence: TGTGCCAGCAGCTTAGTGGCGGGGGCGAGGTACGAGCAGTACTTC.

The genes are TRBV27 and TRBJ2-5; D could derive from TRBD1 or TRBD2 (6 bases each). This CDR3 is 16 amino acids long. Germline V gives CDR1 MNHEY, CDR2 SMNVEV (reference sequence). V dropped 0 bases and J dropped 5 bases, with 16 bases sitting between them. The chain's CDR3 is CASSLSSGALRETQYF. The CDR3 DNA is TGTGCCAGCAGTTTATCTTCGGGGGCCCTCCGGGAGACCCAGTACTTC.

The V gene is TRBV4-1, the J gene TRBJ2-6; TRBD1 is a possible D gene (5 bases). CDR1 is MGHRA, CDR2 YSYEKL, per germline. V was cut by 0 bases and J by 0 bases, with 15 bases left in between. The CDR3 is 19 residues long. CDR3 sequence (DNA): TGCGCCAGCAGCCAAGATCCCAGGACACCTAGCTCTGGGGCCAACGTCCTGACTTTC. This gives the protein CASSQDPRTPSSGANVLTF.

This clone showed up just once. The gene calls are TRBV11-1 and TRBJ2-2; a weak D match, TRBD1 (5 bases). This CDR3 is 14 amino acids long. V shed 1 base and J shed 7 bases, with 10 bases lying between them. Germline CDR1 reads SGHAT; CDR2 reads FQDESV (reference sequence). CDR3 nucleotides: TGTGCCAGCAGCTTAGAAGGGGCGGTCGGGGAGCTGTTTTTT. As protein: CASSLEGAVGELFF.

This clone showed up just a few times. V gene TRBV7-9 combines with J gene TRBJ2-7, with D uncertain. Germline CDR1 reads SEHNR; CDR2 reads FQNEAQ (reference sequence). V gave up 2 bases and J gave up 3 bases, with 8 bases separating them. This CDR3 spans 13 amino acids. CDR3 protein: CASSLNPRYEQYF. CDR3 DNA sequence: TGTGCCAGCAGCTTAAACCCCCGCTACGAGCAGTACTTC.

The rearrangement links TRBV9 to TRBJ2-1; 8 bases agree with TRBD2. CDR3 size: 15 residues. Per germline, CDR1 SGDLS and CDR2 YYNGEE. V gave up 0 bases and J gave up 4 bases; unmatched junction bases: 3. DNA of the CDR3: TGTGCCAGCAGCGTAGACAGCGGGGGATACAATGAGCAGTTCTTC. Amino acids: CASSVDSGGYNEQFF.